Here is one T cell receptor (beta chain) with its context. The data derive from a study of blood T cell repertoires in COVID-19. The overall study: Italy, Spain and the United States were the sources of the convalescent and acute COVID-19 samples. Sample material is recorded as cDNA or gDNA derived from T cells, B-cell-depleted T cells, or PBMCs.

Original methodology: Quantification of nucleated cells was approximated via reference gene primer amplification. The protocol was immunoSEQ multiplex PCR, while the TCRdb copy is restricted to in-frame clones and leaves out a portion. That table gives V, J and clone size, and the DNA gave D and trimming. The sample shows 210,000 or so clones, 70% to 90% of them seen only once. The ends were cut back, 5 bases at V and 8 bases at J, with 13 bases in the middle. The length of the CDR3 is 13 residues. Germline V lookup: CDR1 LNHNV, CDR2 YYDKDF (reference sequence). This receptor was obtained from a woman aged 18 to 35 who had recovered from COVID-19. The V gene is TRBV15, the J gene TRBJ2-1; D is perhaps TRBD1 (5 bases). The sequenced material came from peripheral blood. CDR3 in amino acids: CATSGTGSHEQFF. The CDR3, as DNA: TGTGCCACCAGCGGTACAGGTTCCCATGAGCAGTTCTTC.